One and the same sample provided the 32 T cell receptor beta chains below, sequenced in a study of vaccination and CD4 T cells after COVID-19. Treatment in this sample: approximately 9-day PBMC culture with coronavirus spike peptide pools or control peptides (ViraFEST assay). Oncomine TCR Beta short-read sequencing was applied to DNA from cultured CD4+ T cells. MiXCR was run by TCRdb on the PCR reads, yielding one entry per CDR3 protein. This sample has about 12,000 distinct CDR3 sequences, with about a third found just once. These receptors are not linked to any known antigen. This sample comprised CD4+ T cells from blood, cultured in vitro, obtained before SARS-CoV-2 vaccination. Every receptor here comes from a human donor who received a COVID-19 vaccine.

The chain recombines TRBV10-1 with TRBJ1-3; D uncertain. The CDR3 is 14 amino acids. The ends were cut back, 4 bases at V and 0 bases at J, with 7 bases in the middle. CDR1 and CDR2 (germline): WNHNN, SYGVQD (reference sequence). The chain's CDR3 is CASSGSLSGNTIYF. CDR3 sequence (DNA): TGCGCCAGCAGTGGGTCACTCTCTGGAAACACCATATATTTT.

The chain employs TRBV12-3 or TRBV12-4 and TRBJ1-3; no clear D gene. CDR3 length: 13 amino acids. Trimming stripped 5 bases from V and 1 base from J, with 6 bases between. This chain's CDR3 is CASSVESGNTIYF. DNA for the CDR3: TGTGCCAGCAGTGTAGAGTCTGGAAACACCATATATTTT.

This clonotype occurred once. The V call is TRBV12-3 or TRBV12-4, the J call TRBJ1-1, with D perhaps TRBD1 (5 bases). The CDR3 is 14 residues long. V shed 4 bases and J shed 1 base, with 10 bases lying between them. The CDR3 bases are TGTGCCAGCAGTTGCAGGGTGCGGAACACTGAAGCTTTCTTT. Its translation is CASSCRVRNTEAFF.

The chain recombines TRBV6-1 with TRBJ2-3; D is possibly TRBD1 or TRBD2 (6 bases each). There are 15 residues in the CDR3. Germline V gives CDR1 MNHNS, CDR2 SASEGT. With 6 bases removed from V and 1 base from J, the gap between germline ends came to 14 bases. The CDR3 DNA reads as TGTGCCAGCAGATGGGGGGACACCCGCACAGATACGCAGTATTTT. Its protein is CASRWGDTRTDTQYF.

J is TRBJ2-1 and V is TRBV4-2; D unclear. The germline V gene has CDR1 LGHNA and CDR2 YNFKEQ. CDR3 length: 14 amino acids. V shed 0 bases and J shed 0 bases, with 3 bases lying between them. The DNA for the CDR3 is TGTGCCAGCAGCCAAGAGGACTCCTACAATGAGCAGTTCTTC. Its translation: CASSQEDSYNEQFF.

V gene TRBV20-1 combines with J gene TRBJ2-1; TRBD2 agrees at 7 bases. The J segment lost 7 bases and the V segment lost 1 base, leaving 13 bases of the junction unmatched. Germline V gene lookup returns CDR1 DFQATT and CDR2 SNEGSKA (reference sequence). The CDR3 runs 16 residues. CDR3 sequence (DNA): TGCAGTGCTAGAGTCTCTTTTTGGAAAGCGGGGAATGAGCAGTTCTTC. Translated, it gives CSARVSFWKAGNEQFF.

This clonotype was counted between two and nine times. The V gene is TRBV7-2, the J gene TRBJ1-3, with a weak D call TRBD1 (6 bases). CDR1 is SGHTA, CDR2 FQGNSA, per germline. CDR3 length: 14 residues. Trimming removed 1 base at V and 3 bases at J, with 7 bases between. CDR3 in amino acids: CASSLGTDGNTIYF. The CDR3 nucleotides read TGTGCCAGCAGCTTAGGGACAGATGGAAACACCATATATTTT.

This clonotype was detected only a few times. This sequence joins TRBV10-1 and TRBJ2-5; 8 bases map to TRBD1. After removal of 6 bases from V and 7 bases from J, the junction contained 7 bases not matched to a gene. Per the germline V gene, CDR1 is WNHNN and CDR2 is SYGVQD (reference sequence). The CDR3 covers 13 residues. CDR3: CASSRTGLGTQYF. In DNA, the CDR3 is TGCGCCAGCAGCCGGACAGGGCTGGGGACCCAGTACTTC.

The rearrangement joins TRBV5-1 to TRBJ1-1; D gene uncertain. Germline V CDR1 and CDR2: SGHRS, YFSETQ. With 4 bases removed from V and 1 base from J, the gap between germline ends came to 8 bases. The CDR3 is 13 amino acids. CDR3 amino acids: CASSPTTNTEAFF. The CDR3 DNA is TGCGCCAGCAGCCCGACCACGAACACTGAAGCTTTCTTT. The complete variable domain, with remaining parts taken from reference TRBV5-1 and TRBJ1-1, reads KAGVTQTPRYLIKTRGQQVTLSCSPISGHRSVSWYQQTPGQGLQFLFEYFSETQRNKGNFPGRFSGRQFSNSRSEMNVSTLELGDSALYLCASSPTTNTEAFFGQGTRLTVV.

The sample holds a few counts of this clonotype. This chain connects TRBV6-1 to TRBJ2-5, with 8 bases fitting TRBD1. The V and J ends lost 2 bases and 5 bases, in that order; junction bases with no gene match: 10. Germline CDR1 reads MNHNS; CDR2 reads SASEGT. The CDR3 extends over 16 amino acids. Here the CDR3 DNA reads TGTGCCAGCAGTGAACTCCAAATGACAGGGGAGGAGACCCAGTACTTC. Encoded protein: CASSELQMTGEETQYF.

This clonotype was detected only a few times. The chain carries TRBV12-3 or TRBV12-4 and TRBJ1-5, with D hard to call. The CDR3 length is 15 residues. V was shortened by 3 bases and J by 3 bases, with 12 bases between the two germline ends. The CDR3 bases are TGTGCCAGCAGTTTTCAGATGCCTGACAATCAGCCCCAGCATTTT. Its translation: CASSFQMPDNQPQHF.

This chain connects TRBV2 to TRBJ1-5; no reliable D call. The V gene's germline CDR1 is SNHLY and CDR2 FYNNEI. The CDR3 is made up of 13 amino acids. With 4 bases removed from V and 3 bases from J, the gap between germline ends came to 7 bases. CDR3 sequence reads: CASSAGSNQPQHF. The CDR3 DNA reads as TGTGCCAGCAGTGCGGGGTCCAATCAGCCCCAGCATTTT.

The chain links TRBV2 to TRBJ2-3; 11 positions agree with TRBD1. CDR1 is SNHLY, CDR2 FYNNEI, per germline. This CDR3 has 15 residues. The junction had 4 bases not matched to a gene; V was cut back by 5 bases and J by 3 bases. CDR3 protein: CASSPDRGRTDTQYF. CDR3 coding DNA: TGTGCCAGCAGTCCGGACAGGGGGCGTACAGATACGCAGTATTTT.

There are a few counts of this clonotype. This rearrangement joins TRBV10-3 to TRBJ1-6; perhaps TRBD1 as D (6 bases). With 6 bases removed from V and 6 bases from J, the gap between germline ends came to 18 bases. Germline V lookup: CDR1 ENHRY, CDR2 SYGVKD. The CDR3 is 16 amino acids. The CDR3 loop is CAISIDRSPINSPLHF. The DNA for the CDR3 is TGTGCCATCAGCATTGACAGGTCCCCAATTAATTCACCCCTCCACTTT.

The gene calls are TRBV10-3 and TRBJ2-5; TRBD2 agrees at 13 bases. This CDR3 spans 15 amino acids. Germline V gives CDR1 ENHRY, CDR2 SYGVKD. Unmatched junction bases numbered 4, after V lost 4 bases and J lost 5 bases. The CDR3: CAISVLAGGMETQYF. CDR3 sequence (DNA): TGTGCCATCAGTGTACTAGCGGGGGGGATGGAGACCCAGTACTTC.

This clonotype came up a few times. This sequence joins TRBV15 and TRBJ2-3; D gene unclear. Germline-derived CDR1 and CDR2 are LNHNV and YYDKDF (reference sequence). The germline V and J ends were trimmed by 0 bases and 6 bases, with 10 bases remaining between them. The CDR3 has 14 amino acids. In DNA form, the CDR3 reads TGTGCCACCAGCAGAGATTTACCGGAGGATACGCAGTATTTT. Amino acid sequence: CATSRDLPEDTQYF.

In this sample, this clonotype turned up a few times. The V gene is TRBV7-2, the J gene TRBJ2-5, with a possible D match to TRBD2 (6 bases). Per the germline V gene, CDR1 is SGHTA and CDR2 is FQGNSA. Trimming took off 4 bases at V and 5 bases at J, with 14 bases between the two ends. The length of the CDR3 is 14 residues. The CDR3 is CASSSPLGGETQYF. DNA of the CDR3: TGTGCCAGCAGCTCTCCCCTGGGAGGCGAGACCCAGTACTTC.

CDR3 DNA: TGCGCCAGCAGCCAAGTTAATGAAAAACTGTTTTTT. It yields the protein CASSQVNEKLFF. The rearrangement uses TRBV4-1 and TRBJ1-4; D gene uncertain. The germline CDR1 and CDR2 sequences are MGHRA and YSYEKL. Trimming removed 1 base at V and 4 bases at J, with 1 base between. CDR3 length equals 12 residues.

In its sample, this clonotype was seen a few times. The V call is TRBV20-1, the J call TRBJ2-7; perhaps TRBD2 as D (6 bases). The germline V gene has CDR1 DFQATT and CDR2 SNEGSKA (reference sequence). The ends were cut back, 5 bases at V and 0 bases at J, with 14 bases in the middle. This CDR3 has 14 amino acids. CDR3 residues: CSASGLRSSYEQYF. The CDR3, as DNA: TGCAGTGCTTCGGGACTGCGGAGCTCCTACGAGCAGTACTTC.

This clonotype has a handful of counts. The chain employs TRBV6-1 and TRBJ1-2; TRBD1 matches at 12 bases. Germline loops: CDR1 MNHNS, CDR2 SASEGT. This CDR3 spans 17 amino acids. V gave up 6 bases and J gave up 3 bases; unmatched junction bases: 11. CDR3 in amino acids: CASSLTGTGGGYYGYTF. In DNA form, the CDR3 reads TGTGCCAGCAGCCTAACCGGGACAGGGGGCGGATACTATGGCTACACCTTC.

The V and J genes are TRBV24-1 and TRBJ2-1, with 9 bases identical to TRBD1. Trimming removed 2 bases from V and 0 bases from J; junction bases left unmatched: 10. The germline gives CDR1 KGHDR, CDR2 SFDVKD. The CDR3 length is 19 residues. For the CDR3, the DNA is TGTGCCACCAGTGATTCCTCTACAGGGGGCAGGGGCTCCTACAATGAGCAGTTCTTC. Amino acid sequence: CATSDSSTGGRGSYNEQFF.

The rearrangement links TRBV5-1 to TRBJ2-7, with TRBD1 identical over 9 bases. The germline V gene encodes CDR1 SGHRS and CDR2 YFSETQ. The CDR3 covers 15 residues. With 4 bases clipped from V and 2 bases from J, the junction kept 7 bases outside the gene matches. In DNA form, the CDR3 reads TGCGCCAGCAGCAAAACAGGGGGCCGGGCCTACGAGCAGTACTTC. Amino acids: CASSKTGGRAYEQYF.

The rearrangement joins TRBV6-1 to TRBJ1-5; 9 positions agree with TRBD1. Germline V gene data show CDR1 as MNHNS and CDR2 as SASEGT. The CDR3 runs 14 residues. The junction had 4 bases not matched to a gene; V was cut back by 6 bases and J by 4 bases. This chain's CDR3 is CASSRDRENQPQHF. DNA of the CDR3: TGTGCCAGCAGCCGGGACAGGGAGAATCAGCCCCAGCATTTT.

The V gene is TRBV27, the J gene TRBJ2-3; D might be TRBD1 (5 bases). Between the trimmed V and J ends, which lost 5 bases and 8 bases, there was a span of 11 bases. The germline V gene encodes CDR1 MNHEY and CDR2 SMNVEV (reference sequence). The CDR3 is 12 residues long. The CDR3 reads CASSVRGGTQYF. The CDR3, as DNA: TGTGCCAGCAGTGTAAGGGGCGGTACGCAGTATTTT.

Here the CDR3 DNA reads TGTGCCAGCAGCTTCCTCGGGACTAACACAGATACGCAGTATTTT. Translated: CASSFLGTNTDTQYF. The chain employs TRBV7-6 and TRBJ2-3, with 7 bases lining up with TRBD2. The CDR3 is made up of 15 amino acids. The ends lost 3 bases at V and 2 bases at J; junction bases unmatched: 5. Germline CDR1 is SGHVS and CDR2 is FNYEAQ.

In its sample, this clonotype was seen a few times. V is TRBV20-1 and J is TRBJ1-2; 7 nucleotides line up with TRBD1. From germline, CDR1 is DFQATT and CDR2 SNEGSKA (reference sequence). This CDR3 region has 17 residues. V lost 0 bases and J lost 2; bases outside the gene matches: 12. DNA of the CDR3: TGCAGTGCTAGAGATCCTTGGGCAGGGGGTAACAACTATGGCTACACCTTC. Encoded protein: CSARDPWAGGNNYGYTF.

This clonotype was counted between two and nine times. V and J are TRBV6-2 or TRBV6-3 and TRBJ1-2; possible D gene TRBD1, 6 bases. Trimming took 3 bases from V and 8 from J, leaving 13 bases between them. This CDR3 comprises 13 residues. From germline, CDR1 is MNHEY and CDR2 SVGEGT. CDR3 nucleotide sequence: TGTGCCAGCAGTTATCGCGGGACATCCGGCTACACCTTC. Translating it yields CASSYRGTSGYTF.

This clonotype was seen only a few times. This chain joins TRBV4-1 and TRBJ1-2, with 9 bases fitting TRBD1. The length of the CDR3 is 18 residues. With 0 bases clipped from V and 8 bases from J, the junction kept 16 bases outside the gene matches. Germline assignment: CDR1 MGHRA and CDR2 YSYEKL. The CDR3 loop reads CASSQDWGTGRNLGGYTF. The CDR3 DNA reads TGCGCCAGCAGCCAAGATTGGGGGACAGGGAGAAACCTAGGAGGCTACACCTTC.

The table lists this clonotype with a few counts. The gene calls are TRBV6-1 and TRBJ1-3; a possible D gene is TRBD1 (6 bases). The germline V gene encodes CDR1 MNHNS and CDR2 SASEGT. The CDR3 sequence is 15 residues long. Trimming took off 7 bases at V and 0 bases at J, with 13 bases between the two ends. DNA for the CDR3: TGTGCCAGCAACGGAGCAGGGGTCTCTGGAAACACCATATATTTT. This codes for CASNGAGVSGNTIYF.

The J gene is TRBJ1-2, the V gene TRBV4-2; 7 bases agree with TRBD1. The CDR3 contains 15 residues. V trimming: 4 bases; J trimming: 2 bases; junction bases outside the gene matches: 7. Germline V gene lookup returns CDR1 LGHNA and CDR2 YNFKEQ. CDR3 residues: CASSPRLGQNYGYTF. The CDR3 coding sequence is TGTGCCAGCAGCCCACGATTGGGACAGAACTATGGCTACACCTTC.

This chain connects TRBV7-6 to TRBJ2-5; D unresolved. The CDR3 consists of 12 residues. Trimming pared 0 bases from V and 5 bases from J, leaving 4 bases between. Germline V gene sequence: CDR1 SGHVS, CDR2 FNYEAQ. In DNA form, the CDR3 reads TGTGCCAGCAGCTTAGCTAGGGAGACCCAGTACTTC. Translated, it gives CASSLARETQYF.

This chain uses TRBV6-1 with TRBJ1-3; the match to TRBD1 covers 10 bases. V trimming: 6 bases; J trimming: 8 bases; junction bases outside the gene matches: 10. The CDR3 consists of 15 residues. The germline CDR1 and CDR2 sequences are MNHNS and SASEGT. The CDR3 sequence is CASSERTGGRYTIYF. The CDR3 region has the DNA TGTGCCAGCAGCGAAAGGACAGGGGGGAGATACACCATATATTTT.